Here is one T cell receptor (beta chain) with its context. The source of the sample is a study of blood T cell repertoires in COVID-19. Study processing details: Estimated nucleated cell counts came from reference gene primer amplification. Only in-frame clones appear in the TCRdb table, and some are missing; sequencing was by immunoSEQ multiplex PCR. The V and J calls and the clone size are those of that table, but D and trimming were determined from the DNA. The sample lists about 340,000 clones, more than 70% occurring once. The sequenced material came from peripheral blood. The receptor was isolated from an older woman with COVID-19, enrolled during active disease.

For the CDR3, the DNA is TGTGCCACCAGTGATCCGTCCCGGGACAGGGGGCCAGAACCTGGGGAGACCCAGTACTTC. It is translated as CATSDPSRDRGPEPGETQYF. The V and J genes are TRBV24-1 and TRBJ2-5; 12 bases agree with TRBD1. CDR3 length equals 20 residues. J was trimmed by 5 bases and V by 3 bases; bases with no gene match: 18. CDR1 and CDR2 from the germline V gene are KGHDR and SFDVKD.